This is a list of T cell receptor beta chains from one sample in a study of blood T cell repertoires in COVID-19. Produced via immunoSEQ multiplex PCR; TCRdb's table is partial and in-frame only. The sample records around 100,000 clones, 75% to 90% being singletons. Material for sequencing was peripheral blood. These receptors all stem from a woman of 80 years or more with acute or convalescent COVID-19. Each CDR3 is given with its conserved first and last residue. The D gene is left open where the match is weak. Clone size, where shown, is once, few, many, or a class for clones that have expanded.

size: NA
V: TRBV9
D: TRBD1
J: TRBJ1-3
CDR3: CASSPRGGTGAGNTIYF
DNA: TGTGCCAGCAGCCCGCGCGGCGGGACAGGGGCTGGAAACACCATATATTTT

size: NA
V: TRBV3-1/TRBV3-2
D: NA
J: TRBJ2-5
CDR3: CASSQAAGRHETQYF
DNA: TGTGCCAGCAGCCAAGCCGCGGGGAGGCACGAGACCCAGTACTTC

size: NA
V: TRBV2
D: TRBD1
J: TRBJ1-5
CDR3: CASRSDRVSNQPQHF
DNA: TGTGCCAGCAGGTCGGACAGGGTAAGCAATCAGCCCCAGCATTTT

size: NA
V: TRBV5-1
D: TRBD1
J: TRBJ1-1
CDR3: CASSLGTGQAFF
DNA: TGCGCCAGCAGCTTGGGGACAGGGCAAGCTTTCTTT

size: NA
V: TRBV11-2
D: NA
J: TRBJ2-3
CDR3: CASSLGGGATADTQYF
DNA: TGTGCCAGCAGCTTAGGAGGGGGGGCCACGGCAGATACGCAGTATTTT

size: NA
V: TRBV5-1
D: NA
J: TRBJ1-5
CDR3: CASSPRGGGGQPQHF
DNA: TGCGCCAGCAGCCCTAGAGGGGGGGGCGGTCAGCCCCAGCATTTT

size: NA
V: TRBV7-2
D: TRBD2
J: TRBJ2-7
CDR3: CASSLEGLAGGKQYF
DNA: TGTGCCAGCAGCCTAGAGGGACTAGCGGGGGGGAAGCAGTACTTC

size: NA
V: TRBV28
D: NA
J: TRBJ2-3
CDR3: CASSPGGTDTQYF
DNA: TGTGCCAGCAGCCCCGGGGGCACAGATACGCAGTATTTT

size: NA
V: TRBV15
D: NA
J: TRBJ2-7
CDR3: CATSREPSSGYEQYF
DNA: TGTGCCACCAGCAGAGAACCGAGCTCGGGCTACGAGCAGTACTTC

size: once
V: TRBV18
D: TRBD1
J: TRBJ2-3
CDR3: CASSTGSDTQYF
DNA: TGTGCCAGCTCGACAGGGTCAGATACGCAGTATTTT

size: few
V: TRBV7-3
D: NA
J: TRBJ1-3
CDR3: CASSLSGGFGNTIYF
DNA: TGTGCCAGCAGCTTGAGCGGGGGCTTTGGAAACACCATATATTTT

size: NA
V: TRBV19
D: NA
J: TRBJ1-1
CDR3: CASSFTGNTEAFF
DNA: TGTGCCAGTAGTTTTACAGGGAATACTGAAGCTTTCTTT

size: NA
V: TRBV28
D: TRBD1
J: TRBJ2-4
CDR3: CASSFRQGVAKNIQYF
DNA: TGTGCCAGCAGTTTTCGACAGGGGGTTGCCAAAAACATTCAGTACTTC

size: once
V: TRBV5-4
D: NA
J: TRBJ1-1
CDR3: CASRLQGNTEAFF
DNA: TGTGCCAGCAGGTTACAGGGAAACACTGAAGCTTTCTTT

size: once
V: TRBV5-1
D: TRBD1
J: TRBJ2-5
CDR3: CASSFGTGVETQYF
DNA: TGCGCCAGCAGCTTCGGGACAGGGGTGGAGACCCAGTACTTC

size: NA
V: TRBV13
D: TRBD1
J: TRBJ1-2
CDR3: CASSLDTGGDYGYTF
DNA: TGTGCCAGCAGCTTAGATACAGGGGGCGACTATGGCTACACCTTC

size: NA
V: TRBV9
D: NA
J: TRBJ1-5
CDR3: CASSVIRSGGGEWPQHF
DNA: TGTGCCAGCAGCGTAATCCGTTCGGGAGGGGGGGAATGGCCCCAGCATTTT

size: few
V: TRBV28
D: TRBD2
J: TRBJ2-1
CDR3: CASSSGGVYNEQFF
DNA: TGTGCCAGCAGTTCGGGGGGGGTCTACAATGAGCAGTTCTTC

size: NA
V: TRBV6-1
D: NA
J: TRBJ1-5
CDR3: CASSEGVGGGSQPQHF
DNA: TGTGCCAGCAGTGAAGGCGTTGGAGGAGGCAGTCAGCCCCAGCATTTT